Sequencing of this T cell receptor (beta chain) was carried out in a study of Graves' ophthalmopathy and Graves' hyperthyroidism. The study, taken as a whole, reports: Blood also held most thyroid clonotypes expanded above 0.001 frequency.

This clonotype was detected many times. No antigen is known for it. By definition, stable hyperthyroidism involved no ophthalmopathy within 18 months of follow-up. Beta-chain TCR CDR3 regions were amplified from RNA transcripts. The authors performed first-round RT-PCR with HTBI primers and then a second-round multiplex PCR. One entry per CDR3 protein results from TCRdb running MiXCR on the multiplex PCR reads. The sample lists more than 300,000 distinct CDR3 sequences; 15% were seen once. With 8 bases removed from V and 5 bases from J, the gap between germline ends came to 15 bases. Germline-derived CDR1 and CDR2 are MNHNS and SASEGT. The length of the CDR3 is 13 residues.

The specimen sequenced was peripheral blood. This sequence originates from a woman younger than 30 with stable Graves' hyperthyroidism. The genes are TRBV6-1 and TRBJ2-5, with a tentative D call TRBD2 (5 bases). The CDR3 DNA reads as TGTGCCAGCGGGGATGAGGGTTCCGAGACCCAGTACTTC. This sequence encodes CASGDEGSETQYF.